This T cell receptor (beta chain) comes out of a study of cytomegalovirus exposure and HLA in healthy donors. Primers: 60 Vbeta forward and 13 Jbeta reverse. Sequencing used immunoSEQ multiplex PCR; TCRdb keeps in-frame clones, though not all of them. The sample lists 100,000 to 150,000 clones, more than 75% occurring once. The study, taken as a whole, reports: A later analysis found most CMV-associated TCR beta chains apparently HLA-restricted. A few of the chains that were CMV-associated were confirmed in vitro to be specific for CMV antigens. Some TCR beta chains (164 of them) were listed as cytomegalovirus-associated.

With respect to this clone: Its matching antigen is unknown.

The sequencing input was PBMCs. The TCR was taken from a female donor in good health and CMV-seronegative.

This CDR3 is CASSLGGQSYEQYF. CDR3 bases: TGTGCCAGCAGCTTAGGGGGACAGTCCTACGAGCAGTACTTC. This chain links TRBV7-2 with TRBJ2-7; 7 nucleotides match TRBD1. The V and J ends lost 1 base and 1 base, in that order; junction bases with no gene match: 1. Germline V gene lookup returns CDR1 SGHTA and CDR2 FQGNSA. CDR3 length: 14 amino acids.